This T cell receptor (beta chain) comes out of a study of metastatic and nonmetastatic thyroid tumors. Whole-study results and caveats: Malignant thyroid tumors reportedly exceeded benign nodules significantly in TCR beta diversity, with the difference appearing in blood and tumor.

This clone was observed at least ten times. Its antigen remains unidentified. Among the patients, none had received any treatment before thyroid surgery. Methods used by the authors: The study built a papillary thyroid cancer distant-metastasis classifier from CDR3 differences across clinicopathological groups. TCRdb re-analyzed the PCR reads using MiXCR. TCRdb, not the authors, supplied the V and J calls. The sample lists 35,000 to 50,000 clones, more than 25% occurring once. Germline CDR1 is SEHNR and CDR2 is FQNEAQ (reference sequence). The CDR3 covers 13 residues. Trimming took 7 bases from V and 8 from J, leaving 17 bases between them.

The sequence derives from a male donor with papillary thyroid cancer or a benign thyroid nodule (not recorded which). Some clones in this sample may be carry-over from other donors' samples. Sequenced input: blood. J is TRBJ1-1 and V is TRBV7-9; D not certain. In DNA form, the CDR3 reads TGTGCCAGCAACTTTTTCGCCGGGGAAGAAGCTTTCTTT. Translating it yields CASNFFAGEEAFF.